The 7 T cell receptor beta chains below come from one sample, sequenced in a study of low-dose radiotherapy and immunotherapy resistance in tumors. Primers used for first-strand cDNA, a TRAV- and TRBV-specific set, covered both alpha and beta chains. The authors ran around 22 PCR cycles to amplify TCRs with a constant-region primer and V-primer adapter. MiXCR, applied by TCRdb to the reads, yields one record per CDR3 protein. The table includes tens of thousands of distinct CDR3 sequences, 20% to 25% detected once. Time point: after trial treatment. As for treatment: LDRT plus nivolumab, ipilimumab, low-dose cyclophosphamide and aspirin (RACIN trial). Sequencing used PBMCs, obtained after low-dose radiotherapy plus immunotherapy. Receptors originate from a female donor with ovarian cancer.

The rearrangement links TRBV5-1 to TRBJ1-1; a weak D match, TRBD1 (6 bases). The CDR3 consists of 16 residues. Germline V CDR1 and CDR2: SGHRS, YFSETQ. V was clipped by 0 bases and J by 3 bases, with 15 bases between them. CDR3 region: CASSLGAGGGYTEAFF. The CDR3 bases are TGCGCCAGCAGCTTGGGTGCGGGGGGCGGATACACTGAAGCTTTCTTT.

This clonotype was observed many times. The chain links TRBV3-1 to TRBJ2-7; the match to TRBD2 covers 10 bases. Losses at the gene ends were 0 bases for V and 3 bases for J; bases not matched to a gene: 2. CDR1 and CDR2 (germline): LGHDT, YNNKEL (reference sequence). The CDR3 is 15 residues long. CDR3 sequence (DNA): TGTGCCAGCAGCCAAGACACTAGCGGGAACTACGAGCAGTACTTC. Translation gives CASSQDTSGNYEQYF.

This clonotype was recorded a few times. V gene TRBV6-1 combines with J gene TRBJ2-3; D is possibly TRBD1 (7 bases). The germline V gene has CDR1 MNHNS and CDR2 SASEGT. V was trimmed by 7 bases and J by 7 bases, leaving 12 bases between them. CDR3 length: 12 residues. CDR3 sequence reads: CASKEGANTQYF. The CDR3 coding sequence is TGTGCCAGCAAGGAGGGGGCAAATACGCAGTATTTT.

This clonotype occurred many times. This sequence joins TRBV6-2 or TRBV6-3 and TRBJ1-1; D call uncertain. The V end lost 5 bases, the J end lost 3 bases, and 13 bases lay between the germline ends. There are 14 residues in the CDR3. The germline gives CDR1 MNHEY, CDR2 SVGEGT. CDR3 DNA: TGTGCCAGCAGTGCCTCAATGGGTTACACTGAAGCTTTCTTT. Amino acid sequence: CASSASMGYTEAFF.

This clonotype was seen ten or more times. The V gene is TRBV30, the J gene TRBJ2-1, with 9 positions matching TRBD2. Germline V gives CDR1 GTSNPN, CDR2 SVGIG (reference sequence). The CDR3 is made up of 15 amino acids. Unmatched junction bases numbered 8, after V lost 1 base and J lost 7 bases. CDR3 DNA sequence: TGTGCCTGGAGTGGGGGGAGCGGGAGGAGGAATGAGCAGTTCTTC. This gives the protein CAWSGGSGRRNEQFF.

This chain connects TRBV3-1 to TRBJ2-2; possibly TRBD2 for D (6 bases). This CDR3 has 14 residues. From germline, CDR1 is LGHDT and CDR2 YNNKEL (reference sequence). V dropped 4 bases and J dropped 6 bases, with 12 bases sitting between them. The CDR3 sequence is CASSPMGGSGELFF. In nucleotides, the CDR3 is TGTGCCAGCAGCCCCATGGGAGGTTCCGGGGAGCTGTTTTTT.

This clonotype came up many times. The chain is built from TRBV7-2 and TRBJ2-5, with TRBD2 matching over 8 bases. J was trimmed by 4 bases and V by 6 bases; bases with no gene match: 10. This CDR3 has 15 amino acids. Germline CDR1 is SGHTA and CDR2 is FQGNSA. The CDR3 is CASRPDTGGGETQYF. In DNA, the CDR3 is TGTGCCAGCAGACCTGATACGGGGGGGGGAGAGACCCAGTACTTC.